Sequencing of this T cell receptor (beta chain) was carried out in a study of blood T cell repertoires in COVID-19. Study in general: The United States, Italy and Spain supplied acute and convalescent COVID-19 samples. In each case, the material was cDNA or gDNA derived from T cells, B-cell-depleted T cells, or PBMCs.

The CDR3 extends over 14 amino acids. Germline V gene lookup returns CDR1 SEHNR and CDR2 FQNEAQ (reference sequence). Trimming took 5 bases from V and 1 from J; bases not matched to a gene: 4. The table came from immunoSEQ multiplex PCR; TCRdb's copy has only in-frame clones and leaves some out. The repertoire has around 140,000 clones, around 84% of them found once; the top ten carry approximately 10%. V is TRBV7-9 and J is TRBJ1-2; TRBD1 agrees at 7 bases. Sequenced material: peripheral blood. The sequence derives from a man in his 60s with active or convalescent COVID-19. CDR3 in amino acids: CASSTRQGNYGYTF. CDR3 DNA sequence: TGTGCCAGCAGCACCCGACAGGGTAACTATGGCTACACCTTC.